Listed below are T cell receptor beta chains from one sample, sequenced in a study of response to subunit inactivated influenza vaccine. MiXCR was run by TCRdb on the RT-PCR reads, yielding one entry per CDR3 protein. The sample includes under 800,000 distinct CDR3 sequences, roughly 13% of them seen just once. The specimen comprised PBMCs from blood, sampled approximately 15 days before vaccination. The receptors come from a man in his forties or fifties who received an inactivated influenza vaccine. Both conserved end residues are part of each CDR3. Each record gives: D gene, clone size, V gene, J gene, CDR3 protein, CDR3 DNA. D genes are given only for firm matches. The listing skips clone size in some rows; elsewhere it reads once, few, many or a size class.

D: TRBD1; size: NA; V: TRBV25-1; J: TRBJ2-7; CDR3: CASSAGTGSEQYF; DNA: TGTGCCAGCAGTGCCGGGACAGGGTCCGAGCAGTACTTC
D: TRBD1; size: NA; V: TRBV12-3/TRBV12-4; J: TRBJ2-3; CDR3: CASTPGQGRPGTDTQYF; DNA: TGTGCCAGCACCCCGGGACAGGGCCGCCCGGGCACAGATACGCAGTATTTT
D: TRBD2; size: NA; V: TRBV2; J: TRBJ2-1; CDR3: CASSESSGRREQFF; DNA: TGTGCCAGCAGTGAATCTAGCGGGAGGCGGGAGCAGTTCTTC
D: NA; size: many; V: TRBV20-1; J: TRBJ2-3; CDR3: CSAMGNTDTQYF; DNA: TGCAGTGCTATGGGGAACACAGATACGCAGTATTTT
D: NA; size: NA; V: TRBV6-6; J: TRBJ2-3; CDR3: CASSYSGPRGTDTQYF; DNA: TGTGCCAGCAGTTACTCCGGTCCAAGAGGTACAGATACGCAGTATTTT
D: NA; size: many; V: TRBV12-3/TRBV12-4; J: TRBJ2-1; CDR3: CASSTGTPLYNEQFF; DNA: TGTGCCAGCAGCACCGGGACACCGCTTTACAATGAGCAGTTCTTC
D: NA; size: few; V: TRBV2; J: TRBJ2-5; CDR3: CASTISRDGTQYF; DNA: TGTGCCAGCACTATTAGTAGGGACGGGACCCAGTACTTC
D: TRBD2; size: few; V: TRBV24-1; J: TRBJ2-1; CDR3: CATSGPTSGGPSYNEQFF; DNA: TGTGCCACCAGTGGCCCGACTAGCGGGGGACCCTCCTACAATGAGCAGTTCTTC
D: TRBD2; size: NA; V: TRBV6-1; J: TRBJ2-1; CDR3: CASIRASGSNEQFF; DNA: TGTGCCAGCATCCGCGCTAGCGGCTCCAATGAGCAGTTCTTC
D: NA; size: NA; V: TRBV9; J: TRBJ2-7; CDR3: CASSVDPGGTYEKYF; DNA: TGTGCCAGCAGCGTAGATCCCGGTGGGACCTACGAGAAGTACTTC
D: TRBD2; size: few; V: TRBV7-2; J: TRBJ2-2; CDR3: CASSLSGGAPGELFF; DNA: TGTGCCAGCAGCTTATCGGGAGGTGCACCCGGGGAGCTGTTTTTT
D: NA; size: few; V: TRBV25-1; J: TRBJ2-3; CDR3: CASSAIGYRLGTDTQYF; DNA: TGTGCCAGCAGTGCCATTGGTTACCGCCTCGGCACAGATACGCAGTATTTT
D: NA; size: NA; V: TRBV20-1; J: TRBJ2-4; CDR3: CSAGTGFEKNIQYF; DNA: TGCAGTGCTGGTACGGGGTTCGAAAAAAACATTCAGTACTTC
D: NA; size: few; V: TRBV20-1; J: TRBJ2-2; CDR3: CSASMRGFSTGELFF; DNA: TGCAGTGCTAGTATGCGAGGGTTTAGCACCGGGGAGCTGTTTTTT
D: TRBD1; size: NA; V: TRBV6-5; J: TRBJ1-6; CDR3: CASSYSRRGSPDEPLHF; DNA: TGTGCCAGCAGTTACTCACGCAGGGGGTCTCCCGACGAACCCCTCCACTTT
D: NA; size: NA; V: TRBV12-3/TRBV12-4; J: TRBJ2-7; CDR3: CASTLSPSYEQYF; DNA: TGTGCCAGCACCCTTTCCCCCTCCTACGAGCAGTACTTC
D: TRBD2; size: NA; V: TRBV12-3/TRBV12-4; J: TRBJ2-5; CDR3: CASSLAGGPGETQYF; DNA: TGTGCCAGCAGTTTGGCGGGAGGGCCCGGGGAGACCCAGTACTTC
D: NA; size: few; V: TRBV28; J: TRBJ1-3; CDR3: CASSLYRAGNTIYF; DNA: TGTGCCAGCAGTTTATATAGGGCTGGAAACACCATATATTTT
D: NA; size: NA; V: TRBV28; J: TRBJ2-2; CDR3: CASSRGPGELFF; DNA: TGTGCCAGCTCCAGGGGTCCCGGGGAGCTGTTTTTT
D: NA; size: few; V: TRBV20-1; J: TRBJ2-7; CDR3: CSARDLTASYEQYF; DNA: TGCAGTGCTAGAGATCTGACAGCCTCCTACGAGCAGTACTTC
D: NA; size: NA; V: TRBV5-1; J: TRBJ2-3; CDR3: CASSLGDYLTDTQYF; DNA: TGCGCCAGCAGCTTGGGAGACTACCTGACAGATACGCAGTATTTT
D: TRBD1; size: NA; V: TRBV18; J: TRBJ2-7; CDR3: CASSPQGQGYEQYF; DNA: TGTGCCAGCTCACCACAGGGACAGGGTTACGAGCAGTACTTC
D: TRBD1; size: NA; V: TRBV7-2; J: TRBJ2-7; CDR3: CASSLGRGRFYEQYF; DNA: TGTGCCAGCAGCTTAGGCAGGGGGCGCTTCTACGAGCAGTACTTC
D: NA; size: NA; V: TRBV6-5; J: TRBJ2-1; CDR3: CASSSTLTGIRVLVDVFF; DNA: TGTGCCAGCAGTTCCACTCTTACCGGGATAAGGGTTTTAGTGGATGTGTTCTTC
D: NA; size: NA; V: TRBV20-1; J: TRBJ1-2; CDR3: CRGIDGYTF; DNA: TGCAGAGGTATCGATGGCTACACCTTC
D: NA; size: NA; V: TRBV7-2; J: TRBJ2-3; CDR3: CASSPWRGPTDTQYF; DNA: TGTGCCAGCAGCCCCTGGCGTGGGCCCACAGATACGCAGTATTTT
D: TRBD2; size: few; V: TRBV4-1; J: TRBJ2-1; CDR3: CASSQGASGGTNREQFF; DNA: TGCGCCAGCAGCCAAGGGGCTAGCGGGGGGACGAACCGAGAGCAGTTCTTC
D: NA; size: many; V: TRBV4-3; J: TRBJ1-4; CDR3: CASSQGEGLGEKLFF; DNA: TGCGCCAGCAGCCAAGGAGAGGGGTTGGGGGAAAAACTGTTTTTT
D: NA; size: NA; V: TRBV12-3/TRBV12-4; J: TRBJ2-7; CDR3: CASTVPGRREREQYF; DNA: TGTGCCAGCACCGTGCCGGGACGACGAGAACGGGAGCAGTACTTC
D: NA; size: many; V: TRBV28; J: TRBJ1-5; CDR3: CASSLIALYGSDSNQPQHF; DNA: TGTGCCAGCAGTTTAATTGCACTTTATGGCAGTGACAGCAATCAGCCCCAGCATTTT
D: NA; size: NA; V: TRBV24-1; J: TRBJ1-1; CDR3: CATSLTGAAEAFF; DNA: TGTGCCACCAGTTTGACGGGCGCCGCTGAAGCTTTCTTT
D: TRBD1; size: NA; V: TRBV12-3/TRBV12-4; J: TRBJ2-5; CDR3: CASRRYDRGGETQYF; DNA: TGTGCCAGCAGGAGATACGACAGGGGAGGAGAGACCCAGTACTTC
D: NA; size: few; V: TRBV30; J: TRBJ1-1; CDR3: CAWSVGRTYRTGTEAFF; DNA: TGTGCCTGGAGTGTGGGGAGAACATACCGTACGGGGACTGAAGCTTTCTTT
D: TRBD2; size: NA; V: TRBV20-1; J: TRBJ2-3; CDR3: CSARDLTGGWDTQYF; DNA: TGCAGTGCTAGAGATTTAACGGGAGGTTGGGATACGCAGTATTTT
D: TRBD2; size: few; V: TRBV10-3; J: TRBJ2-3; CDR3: CAINRGGSTDTQYF; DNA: TGTGCCATCAATCGCGGGGGGTCCACAGATACGCAGTATTTT
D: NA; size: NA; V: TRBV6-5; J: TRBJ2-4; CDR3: CASSYTTGVKNIQYF; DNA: TGTGCCAGCAGTTACACAACTGGGGTCAAAAACATTCAGTACTTC
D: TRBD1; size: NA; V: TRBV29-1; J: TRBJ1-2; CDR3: CSVSQGGNDGYTF; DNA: TGCAGCGTTTCACAGGGGGGCAATGATGGCTACACCTTC
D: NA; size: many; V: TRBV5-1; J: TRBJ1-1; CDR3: CASGDKSGTEAFF; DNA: TGCGCCAGCGGGGACAAGTCAGGAACTGAAGCTTTCTTT
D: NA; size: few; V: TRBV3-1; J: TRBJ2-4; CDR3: CASSQASRKNIQYF; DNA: TGTGCCAGCAGCCAGGCGTCTCGGAAAAACATTCAGTACTTC
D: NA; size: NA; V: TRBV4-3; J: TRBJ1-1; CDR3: CASSHLENTEAFF; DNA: TGCGCCAGCAGCCATCTCGAGAACACTGAAGCTTTCTTT
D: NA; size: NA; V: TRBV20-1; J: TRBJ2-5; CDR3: CSQKRGTGETQYF; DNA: TGCAGCCAAAAAAGGGGGACGGGAGAGACCCAGTACTTC
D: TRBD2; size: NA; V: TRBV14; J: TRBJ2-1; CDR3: CASSPWTSGMNEQFF; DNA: TGTGCCAGCAGCCCCTGGACTAGCGGGATGAATGAGCAGTTCTTC
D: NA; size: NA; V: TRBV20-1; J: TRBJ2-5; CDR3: CSATLIGGPIEKGTQYF; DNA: TGCAGTGCGACACTCATCGGGGGACCCATAGAGAAAGGGACCCAGTACTTC
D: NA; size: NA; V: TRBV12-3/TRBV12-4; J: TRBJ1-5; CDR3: CASSFSGARSNQPQHF; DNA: TGTGCCAGCAGTTTTTCAGGGGCTAGAAGCAATCAGCCCCAGCATTTT
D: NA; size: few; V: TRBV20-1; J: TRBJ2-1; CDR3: CTAKVGGAEQFF; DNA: TGCACGGCCAAAGTGGGGGGGGCTGAGCAGTTCTTC
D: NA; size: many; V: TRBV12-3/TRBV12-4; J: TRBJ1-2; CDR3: CASDKGGNYGYTF; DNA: TGTGCCAGCGATAAAGGAGGCAACTATGGCTACACCTTC
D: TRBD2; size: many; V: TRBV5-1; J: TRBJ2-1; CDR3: CASSRTSSSYNEQFF; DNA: TGCGCCAGCAGCCGGACTAGCAGTTCCTACAATGAGCAGTTCTTC
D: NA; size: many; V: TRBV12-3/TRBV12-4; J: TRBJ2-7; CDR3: CASSRTGFNEQYF; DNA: TGTGCCAGCAGCAGGACGGGATTCAACGAGCAGTACTTC
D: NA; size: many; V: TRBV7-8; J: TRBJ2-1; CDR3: CASSLVLGVEQFF; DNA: TGTGCCAGCAGCTTAGTTTTGGGAGTTGAGCAGTTCTTC
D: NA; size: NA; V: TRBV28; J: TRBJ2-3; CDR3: CASSLDRQSTDTQYF; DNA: TGTGCCAGCAGTTTAGACAGGCAAAGCACAGATACGCAGTATTTT
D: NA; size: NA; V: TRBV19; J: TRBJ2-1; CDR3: CASSSGGRNYNEQFF; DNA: TGTGCCAGTAGTAGCGGGGGCCGAAACTACAATGAGCAGTTCTTC